The entry below gives a single TCR beta chain sequence along with its context. The sample belongs to a study of blood T cell repertoires in COVID-19. The CDR3 has 20 amino acids. The V gene lost 4 bases and the J gene lost 7 bases, with 34 bases spanning the gap. Germline V gives CDR1 LGHNA, CDR2 YSLEER. Seattle-derived patients entered the study during active infection and were followed longitudinally. In the authors' methods: Estimation of nucleated cell counts relied on the amplification of reference gene primers. Using immunoSEQ multiplex PCR, the repertoire was profiled, and TCRdb retains in-frame clones only, with some absent. V and J calls plus clone size are reproduced from that table; the DNA served to infer D and trimming. The table lists 390,000 or so clones, roughly nine tenths of them singletons.

The sample was peripheral blood. The origin of this receptor is a woman in her 30s with COVID-19, enrolled during active disease. The J gene is TRBJ1-2, the V gene TRBV4-3; D perhaps matches TRBD1 (5 bases). The chain's CDR3 is CASSPRLRGGSVEGLGGYTF. The CDR3 DNA reads TGCGCCAGCAGCCCCCGACTACGCGGGGGATCAGTGGAGGGGCTAGGTGGCTACACCTTC.